Below, one T cell receptor beta chain is given with its context. No antigen is known for it. Sequencing used immunoSEQ multiplex PCR; TCRdb keeps in-frame clones, though not all of them. Of approximately 150,000 clones in the sample, around 90% are singletons; the top ten hold 4.1%. The sample comes from a study of radiation and T cells in renal cell carcinoma. Whole-study findings and limits: In blood, top tumor clones expanded by 2 weeks, shrinking by 4. Without pretreatment biopsies, baseline tumor clonotype presence was undetermined.

Indicated time point: baseline pretreatment blood. Treatment denoted: 15 Gy SBRT to primary tumor, nephrectomy 4 weeks later. The tumor was a clear cell renal cell carcinoma. The ends were cut back, 6 bases at V and 0 bases at J, with 12 bases in the middle. This CDR3 contains 15 residues. The V gene's germline CDR1 is MNHEY and CDR2 SVGAGI. Specimen: blood, collected from a patient whose treatment included radiotherapy and nephrectomy. This rearrangement joins TRBV6-5 to TRBJ1-5; D is possibly TRBD1 (5 bases). This TCR came from a woman in her 70s with renal cell carcinoma. CDR3 in amino acids: CASRGTSFSNQPQHF. The CDR3 DNA sequence: TGTGCCAGCAGAGGGACGTCGTTTAGCAATCAGCCCCAGCATTTT.